This note documents a single T cell receptor (beta chain) sequence. The data belong to a study of blood T cell repertoires in COVID-19. Data came from immunoSEQ multiplex PCR; TCRdb stores just in-frame clones and leaves some out. This table holds some 340,000 clones, 85% to 95% found once. V gave up 1 base and J gave up 3 bases, with 10 bases separating them. Per the germline V gene, CDR1 is LGHNA and CDR2 is YNFKEQ. The CDR3 is 14 residues long. The sample comprised PBMCs or T cells enriched from blood (not recorded which). The sequence derives from a woman in her twenties or thirties who had been exposed to COVID-19. The chain is built from TRBV4-2 and TRBJ2-7; tentatively, D is TRBD2 (5 bases). The CDR3 bases are TGTGCCAGCAGCCAAGGAAACGGGGACTACGAGCAGTACTTC. Its protein product is CASSQGNGDYEQYF.